This T cell receptor beta chain was profiled in a study of STAT3 mutations in large granular lymphocyte leukemia. Overall study results and limits: At least one immunodominant TCR beta clonotype appeared in every T-cell large granular lymphocyte leukemia patient. Some patients had dominant TCR clones larger than their STAT3 mutant burden. In about 30% of the 18 patients, new TCR clonotypes emerged after therapy. No sample exists from the first appearance of each clone.

Details on this clone: Its antigen is not identified.

The table came from immunoSEQ multiplex PCR; TCRdb's copy has only in-frame clones and leaves some out. The sample yields tens of thousands of clones, 75% to 90% seen once. The CDR3 is made up of 14 amino acids. Losses at the gene ends were 0 bases for V and 4 bases for J; bases not matched to a gene: 3. The receptor's source is a man in his 60s with T-cell large granular lymphocyte leukemia. Some clones in this sample may be carry-over from other donors' samples. The chain joins TRBV5-3 to TRBJ2-5, with TRBD2 matching over 7 bases. TRBV5-3 is an open reading frame, and its role is uncertain. Sequencing was performed on peripheral blood mononuclear cells. The CDR3 protein is CARSLGGRGETQYF. CDR3 bases: TGTGCCAGAAGCTTGGGCGGGAGAGGAGAGACCCAGTACTTC.